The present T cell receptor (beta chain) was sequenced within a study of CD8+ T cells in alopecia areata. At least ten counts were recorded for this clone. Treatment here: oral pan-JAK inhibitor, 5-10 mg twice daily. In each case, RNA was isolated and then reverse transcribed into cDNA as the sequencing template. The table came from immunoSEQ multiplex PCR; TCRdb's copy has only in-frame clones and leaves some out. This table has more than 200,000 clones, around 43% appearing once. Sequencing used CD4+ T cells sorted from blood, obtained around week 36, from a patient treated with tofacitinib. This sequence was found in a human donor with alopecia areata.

The CDR3 sequence: CASSLNGGPETQYF. CDR3 nucleotide sequence: TGTGCCAGCAGCTTAAACGGTGGACCGGAGACCCAGTACTTC. The V gene is TRBV7-2, the J gene TRBJ2-5; no reliable D call. The CDR3 totals 14 residues. Trimming stripped 2 bases from V and 5 bases from J, with 12 bases between. Looked up from germline, CDR1 is SGHTA and CDR2 is FQGNSA.